These 15 T cell receptor beta chains were sequenced from one sample in a study of regulatory T cells in long-lasting Graves disease. Described time point: persistent/refractory GD, antithyroid drugs over 5 years with positive TRAb. Researchers made the TCR library from RNA that was extracted from PBMCs. Combining iRepertoire HTBI primers with Arm-PCR of CDR3 regions, the authors built TCR beta libraries. Using its own MiXCR run on the multiplex PCR reads, TCRdb lists one record per CDR3 protein. The repertoire holds roughly 500,000 distinct CDR3 sequences, 22% seen once, with about 12% in the top ten. This sample comprised peripheral blood mononuclear cells (PBMCs), obtained when the disease was refractory, from a patient treated with antithyroid drugs. These TCRs come from a female donor with Graves disease.

The chain uses TRBV29-1 and TRBJ2-6; possible D gene TRBD1, 6 bases. The CDR3 spans 14 residues. Germline assignment: CDR1 SQVTM and CDR2 ANQGSEA. V lost 7 bases and J 7 bases, leaving 17 bases between the germline ends. CDR3 DNA sequence: TGCAGCGCTGAGGTCAGGGGTTCAGCCAACGTCCTGACTTTC. It specifies CSAEVRGSANVLTF.

This clonotype was counted at least ten times. The chain combines TRBV7-9 with TRBJ2-2, with 7 positions matching TRBD2. Germline CDR1 is SEHNR and CDR2 is FQNEAQ (reference sequence). The length of the CDR3 is 16 residues. Trimming removed 2 bases from V and 2 bases from J; junction bases left unmatched: 5. CDR3 DNA: TGTGCCAGCAGCTTATCGACTAGCTTAAACACCGGGGAGCTGTTTTTT. Protein product: CASSLSTSLNTGELFF.

The chain is built from TRBV20-1 and TRBJ1-3, with D possibly matching TRBD1 (5 bases). The CDR3 contains 14 residues. Trimming left V 6 bases short and J 0 bases short, with 12 bases between. The germline V gene has CDR1 DFQATT and CDR2 SNEGSKA (reference sequence). Here the CDR3 DNA reads TGCAGTGCCCTGGACACCTTCTCTGGAAACACCATATATTTT. It is translated as CSALDTFSGNTIYF.

The J gene is TRBJ1-2, the V gene TRBV13, with 8 bases fitting TRBD1. The germline V gene encodes CDR1 PRHDT and CDR2 FYEKMQ (reference sequence). The V gene end was trimmed by 4 bases and the J gene end by 6 bases; junction bases not matched to a gene: 10. This CDR3 contains 15 residues. CDR3 residues: CASSSSRTGQNGYTF. In nucleotides, the CDR3 is TGTGCCAGCAGCTCTTCCCGGACAGGGCAAAATGGCTACACCTTC. Supplemented by reference TRBV13 and TRBJ1-2, the full variable domain reads AAGVIQSPRHLIKEKRETATLKCYPIPRHDTVYWYQQGPGQDPQFLISFYEKMQSDKGSIPDRFSAQQFSDYHSELNMSSLELGDSALYFCASSSSRTGQNGYTFGSGTRLTVV.

The gene calls are TRBV20-1 and TRBJ2-7, with 10 bases identical to TRBD1. The ends lost 0 bases at V and 4 bases at J; junction bases unmatched: 6. Germline loops: CDR1 DFQATT, CDR2 SNEGSKA (reference sequence). The length of the CDR3 is 15 residues. The CDR3 sequence is CSARDQGTGEYEQYF. In DNA form, the CDR3 reads TGCAGTGCTAGAGATCAAGGGACAGGGGAATACGAGCAGTACTTC.

This CDR3 is CASSLVNEGNTEAFF. Here the CDR3 DNA reads TGTGCCAGCAGTTTAGTCAATGAGGGGAACACTGAAGCTTTCTTT. The chain employs TRBV27 and TRBJ1-1; D is unclear. The CDR3 spans 15 residues. Per germline, CDR1 MNHEY and CDR2 SMNVEV (reference sequence). Trimming removed 2 bases at V and 1 base at J, with 11 bases between.

This clonotype has at least ten counts. V and J are TRBV30 and TRBJ2-4, with 8 positions matching TRBD2. The CDR3 is 11 amino acids. Germline trimming cut 3 bases from V and 11 bases from J; bases unmatched to any gene: 3. Per the germline V gene, CDR1 is GTSNPN and CDR2 is SVGIG (reference sequence). CDR3 nucleotide sequence: TGTGCCTGGAGCAACGGGGGGGTTCAGTACTTC. Protein sequence: CAWSNGGVQYF.

This clonotype was seen repeatedly, ten times or more. The chain uses TRBV12-3 or TRBV12-4 and TRBJ2-7; TRBD2 matches at 12 bases. With V trimmed by 5 bases and J by 2 bases, 7 bases remained unmatched. CDR3 length: 16 residues. The chain's CDR3 is CASSAQTSGSPYEQYF. The DNA for the CDR3 is TGTGCCAGCAGTGCCCAGACTAGCGGGAGTCCCTACGAGCAGTACTTC.

This clonotype occurred many times. The chain links TRBV6-1 to TRBJ2-2; 7 bases fit TRBD1. The germline V gene encodes CDR1 MNHNS and CDR2 SASEGT. CDR3 length: 14 residues. Trimming removed 8 bases from V and 6 bases from J; junction bases left unmatched: 9. Here the CDR3 reads CASALTGNPGELFF. DNA for the CDR3: TGTGCCAGCGCCTTGACAGGGAATCCCGGGGAGCTGTTTTTT.

This clonotype came up many times. The chain carries TRBV10-3 and TRBJ2-5; possibly TRBD1 for D (6 bases). The CDR3 spans 13 residues. Germline values: CDR1 ENHRY, CDR2 SYGVKD. V lost 4 bases and J 5 bases, leaving 11 bases between the germline ends. The CDR3 loop reads CAISGPGDETQYF. The CDR3 DNA is TGTGCCATCAGTGGGCCAGGGGATGAGACCCAGTACTTC.

A few counts support this clonotype. The chain is built from TRBV7-2 and TRBJ1-1; no definite D call. The CDR3 has 13 amino acids. CDR1 and CDR2 from the germline V gene are SGHTA and FQGNSA. V gave up 0 bases and J gave up 3 bases, with 5 bases separating them. CDR3 coding DNA: TGTGCCAGCAGCTTAGCCCCAGACACTGAAGCTTTCTTT. This sequence encodes CASSLAPDTEAFF.

The V and J genes are TRBV28 and TRBJ2-1; D gene ambiguous. CDR1 is MDHEN, CDR2 SYDVKM, per germline. Trimming shortened V by 3 bases and J by 8 bases, and 8 bases separated the two germline ends. The length of the CDR3 is 12 residues. CDR3 DNA sequence: TGTGCCAGCAGTTTGGTCGGCTATGAGCAGTTCTTC. It specifies CASSLVGYEQFF.

The chain couples TRBV3-1 to TRBJ2-1, with a possible D match to TRBD1 (5 bases). This CDR3 region has 12 residues. Trimming left V 4 bases short and J 6 bases short, with 7 bases between. Germline CDR1 is LGHDT and CDR2 is YNNKEL (reference sequence). The CDR3 protein is CASSPTVNEQFF. In DNA, the CDR3 is TGTGCCAGCAGCCCGACAGTCAATGAGCAGTTCTTC.

The chain's CDR3 is CASSQQGGLNSPLHF. The CDR3 region has the DNA TGTGCCAGCAGCCAGCAAGGGGGGCTTAATTCACCCCTCCACTTT. The chain carries TRBV3-1 and TRBJ1-6; possibly TRBD1 for D (6 bases). Per the germline V gene, CDR1 is LGHDT and CDR2 is YNNKEL (reference sequence). The V and J ends lost 3 bases and 6 bases respectively, with 12 bases between them. The CDR3 contains 15 residues.

This clonotype was seen only once. This chain uses TRBV16 with TRBJ2-7, with TRBD1 identical over 7 bases. Trimming removed 5 bases from V and 5 bases from J; junction bases left unmatched: 15. Germline-derived CDR1 and CDR2 are KGHSY and FQNENV. CDR3 length: 16 residues. In nucleotides, the CDR3 is TGTGCCAGCAGCGTACACAGGGGCGGCCCGACCCACGAGCAGTACTTC. It specifies CASSVHRGGPTHEQYF.